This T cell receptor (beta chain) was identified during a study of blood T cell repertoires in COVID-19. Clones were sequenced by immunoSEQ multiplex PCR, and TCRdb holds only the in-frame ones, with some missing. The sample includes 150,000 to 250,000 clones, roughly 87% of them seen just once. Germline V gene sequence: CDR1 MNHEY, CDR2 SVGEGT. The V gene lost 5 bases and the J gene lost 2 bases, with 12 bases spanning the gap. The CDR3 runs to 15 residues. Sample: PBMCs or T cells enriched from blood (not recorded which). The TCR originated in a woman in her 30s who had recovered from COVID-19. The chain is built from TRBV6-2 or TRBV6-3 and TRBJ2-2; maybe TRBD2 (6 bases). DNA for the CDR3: TGTGCCAGCAGTCCCTGGGGACTTAACACCGGGGAGCTGTTTTTT. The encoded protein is CASSPWGLNTGELFF.